The 24 T cell receptor beta chains below were found in one sample sequenced in a study of Graves' ophthalmopathy and Graves' hyperthyroidism (dated by TCRdb to about 2018). Reads for this sample came from an Illumina HiSeq 2000. For repertoire sequencing, TCR beta CDR3 regions were amplified from RNA transcripts. The first round was an RT-PCR using HTBI primers with the Qiagen OneStep RT-PCR kit, and this first round was followed by a second-round multiplex PCR, then size selection and purification. TCRdb reprocessed the public reads (quality trimming at Q25 with fastp, clone calling with MiXCR) and kept in-frame beta chains. Rows are combined by CDR3 protein, so each entry shows the most common genes and DNA. The sample has about 620,000 distinct CDR3 sequences on record, about 20% of them singletons. Together, the top ten hold more than 5.5% of the sample. The sequenced sample consisted of peripheral blood. These receptor sequences come from a woman aged 18-35 years with stable Graves' hyperthyroidism. Some clones in this sample may be carry-over from other donors' samples. Donor details come from another sample of the same person, matched by shared clones.

Many counts were recorded for this clonotype. V is TRBV20-1 and J is TRBJ1-1; 7 bases are a match to TRBD1. Germline CDR1 and CDR2: DFQATT and SNEGSKA (reference sequence). The CDR3 runs 19 residues. Trimming cost V 1 base and J 0 bases; bases outside gene matches: 17. In nucleotides, the CDR3 is TGCAGTGCTAGAGGTGGACAGGTCTTTCACCCCGACATGAACACTGAAGCTTTCTTT. Its protein product is CSARGGQVFHPDMNTEAFF.

This clonotype appeared many times. The chain links TRBV20-1 to TRBJ2-7; D is uncertain. V was shortened by 3 bases and J by 3 bases, with 9 bases between the two germline ends. The germline V gene encodes CDR1 DFQATT and CDR2 SNEGSKA (reference sequence). The CDR3 is made up of 12 amino acids. The chain's CDR3 is CSASDRSYEQYF. The CDR3 nucleotides are TGCAGTGCTAGTGATCGAAGCTACGAGCAGTACTTC.

This clonotype has only a few counts. The chain has TRBV11-2 and TRBJ2-5; D uncertain. The germline gives CDR1 SGHAT, CDR2 FQNNGV. The CDR3 is made up of 13 amino acids. Trimming stripped 5 bases from V and 5 bases from J, with 12 bases between. CDR3 amino acids: CASSLEVRETQYF. CDR3 in DNA: TGTGCCAGCAGCCTTGAGGTCAGGGAGACCCAGTACTTC.

This clonotype was recorded many times. V gene TRBV12-3 or TRBV12-4 combines with J gene TRBJ1-5, with a tentative D call TRBD1 (6 bases). Trimming stripped 6 bases from V and 0 bases from J, with 15 bases between. The CDR3 loop spans 16 amino acids. This chain's CDR3 is CASREGQQNSNQPQHF. As DNA, the CDR3 is TGTGCCAGCAGAGAAGGACAGCAAAATAGCAATCAGCCCCAGCATTTT.

This clonotype has ten or more counts. V usage is TRBV6-1 and J usage is TRBJ1-3, with 10 bases that match TRBD1. This CDR3 spans 17 amino acids. Trimming at V came to 0 bases and at J to 4 bases, leaving 6 bases not matched to a gene. The V gene's germline CDR1 is MNHNS and CDR2 SASEGT. The CDR3 region has the DNA TGTGCCAGCAGTGAAGCTAGGGACAGGGGAGCCGGAAACACCATATATTTT. Translated: CASSEARDRGAGNTIYF.

The sample holds many counts of this clonotype. The CDR3 sequence is CASSGGRNEQYF. The CDR3, as DNA: TGTGCCAGCTCAGGGGGTCGCAACGAGCAGTACTTC. The rearrangement uses TRBV6-1 and TRBJ2-7, with 7 bases that match TRBD1. The CDR3 contains 12 residues. The V gene's germline CDR1 is MNHNS and CDR2 SASEGT. V was pared by 8 bases and J by 5 bases, with 6 bases of the junction left unmatched.

This chain links TRBV15 with TRBJ1-2, with 9 bases matching TRBD1. CDR3 size: 17 residues. The trim removed 3 bases at V and 0 bases at J, leaving 8 bases unmatched. CDR1 and CDR2 from the germline V gene are LNHNV and YYDKDF (reference sequence). The CDR3 nucleotides read TGTGCCACCAGCAGCCCGGGACAGGGCCCTTCTAACTATGGCTACACCTTC. Translated, it gives CATSSPGQGPSNYGYTF.

This clonotype showed up many times. The J gene is TRBJ2-4, the V gene TRBV6-5; TRBD1 agrees at 10 bases. Germline CDR1 is MNHEY and CDR2 is SVGAGI. With 5 bases clipped from V and 9 bases from J, the junction kept 7 bases outside the gene matches. CDR3 length equals 14 residues. For the CDR3, the DNA is TGTGCCAGCAGTCACCGGGACAGGGGAATCATTCAGTACTTC. Residues: CASSHRDRGIIQYF.

In its sample, this clonotype was seen once. The rearrangement links TRBV6-5 to TRBJ1-6, with D uncertain. Trimming removed 2 bases at V and 0 bases at J, with 8 bases between. The length of the CDR3 is 16 residues. Germline V lookup: CDR1 MNHEY, CDR2 SVGAGI. CDR3 region: CASSYRRGSYNSPLHF. CDR3 coding DNA: TGTGCCAGCAGTTACCGCCGGGGCTCCTATAATTCACCCCTCCACTTT.

At least ten counts were recorded for this clonotype. The J gene is TRBJ1-1, the V gene TRBV6-1, with D hard to call. The CDR3 contains 14 residues. The ends were cut back, 0 bases at V and 4 bases at J, with 9 bases in the middle. Germline V gives CDR1 MNHNS, CDR2 SASEGT. CDR3 nucleotide sequence: TGTGCCAGCAGTGAAGCGATATACATCACTGAAGCTTTCTTT. The encoded protein is CASSEAIYITEAFF.

At least ten counts were recorded for this clonotype. This sequence joins TRBV7-2 and TRBJ1-6, with D tentatively TRBD1 (6 bases). With 1 base removed from V and 10 bases from J, the gap between germline ends came to 8 bases. The CDR3 covers 13 residues. From germline, CDR1 is SGHTA and CDR2 FQGNSA. The CDR3 region is CASSLGQDSPLHF. The CDR3 nucleotides are TGTGCCAGCAGCTTAGGACAGGACTCACCCCTCCACTTT.

This clonotype was seen ten or more times. The genes are TRBV19 and TRBJ2-2; TRBD1 is a possible D gene (6 bases). Trimming took off 10 bases at V and 9 bases at J, with 24 bases between the two ends. Germline V CDR1 and CDR2: LNHDA, SQIVND (reference sequence). The CDR3 is 15 residues long. The DNA for the CDR3 is TGTGCCACCATATGGCGTACAGGGCCAAGGAGGGAGCTGTTTTTT. It yields the protein CATIWRTGPRRELFF.

This clonotype was found many times. V and J are TRBV12-3 or TRBV12-4 and TRBJ1-1, with D perhaps TRBD1 (6 bases). Trimming removed 6 bases from V and 7 bases from J, with 12 bases in between. This CDR3 comprises 12 residues. CDR3 DNA: TGTGCCAGCAGGGGTAGAGGGGGTGAAGCTTTCTTT. This gives the protein CASRGRGGEAFF.

This clonotype has ten or more counts. V and J are TRBV7-9 and TRBJ2-5; TRBD1 might be the D (6 bases). Germline values: CDR1 SEHNR, CDR2 FQNEAQ (reference sequence). The CDR3 consists of 14 residues. V was shortened by 7 bases and J by 1 base, with 13 bases between the two germline ends. Here the CDR3 reads CASTRRTAQETQYF. The CDR3 nucleotides read TGTGCCAGCACCCGCCGGACAGCCCAAGAGACCCAGTACTTC.

This clonotype was observed at least ten times. This sequence joins TRBV3-1 and TRBJ1-2, with a possible D match to TRBD1 (5 bases). CDR1 LGHDT and CDR2 YNNKEL come from the germline V gene (reference sequence). The CDR3 spans 15 residues. V was clipped by 0 bases and J by 8 bases, with 16 bases between them. The CDR3 region has the DNA TGTGCCAGCAGCCAAGATCTGCTCAGGGTGCGAGGCTACACCTTC. Its protein product is CASSQDLLRVRGYTF.

This clonotype was seen many times. CDR3 protein: CSALTGSGELFF. Here the CDR3 DNA reads TGCAGTGCTCTCACAGGGTCCGGGGAGCTGTTTTTT. The rearrangement uses TRBV20-1 and TRBJ2-2, with D possibly matching TRBD1 (6 bases). In germline, CDR1 is DFQATT, CDR2 SNEGSKA (reference sequence). CDR3 length: 12 amino acids. Trimming shortened V by 5 bases and J by 6 bases, and 10 bases separated the two germline ends.

The V and J genes are TRBV6-5 and TRBJ1-2; maybe TRBD1 (6 bases). Germline V gives CDR1 MNHEY, CDR2 SVGAGI. This CDR3 comprises 16 residues. Trimming cost V 3 bases and J 8 bases, with 22 bases left between them. The CDR3 sequence is CASSYPHGGRGWGYTF. CDR3 in DNA: TGTGCCAGCAGTTATCCCCACGGCGGCAGGGGCTGGGGCTACACCTTC.

This clonotype was seen repeatedly, ten times or more. This could be a read error, since a much larger clone is one nucleotide away. V gene TRBV6-1 combines with J gene TRBJ1-1; 8 bases line up with TRBD1. The CDR3 extends over 18 amino acids. In germline, CDR1 is MNHNS, CDR2 SASEGT. The CDR3 sequence: CAGSERDARDRTNTEAFF. CDR3 coding DNA: TGTGCCGGCAGTGAAAGAGACGCCCGGGACAGGACGAACACTGAAGCTTTCTTT.

This clonotype has at least ten counts. V gene TRBV7-8 combines with J gene TRBJ2-5, with TRBD2 identical over 10 bases. With 1 base clipped from V and 7 bases from J, the junction kept 9 bases outside the gene matches. CDR3 length: 16 residues. Germline-derived CDR1 and CDR2 are SGHVS and FQNEAQ. The CDR3, as DNA: TGTGCCAGCAGCTTAGGGCTAGCGGGGGCTGTTGGGACCCAGTACTTC. This translates into CASSLGLAGAVGTQYF. Using reference TRBV7-8 and TRBJ2-5 for the parts outside the CDR3, the full variable domain is GAGVSQSPRYKVAKRGQDVALRCDPISGHVSLFWYQQALGQGPEFLTYFQNEAQLDKSGLPSDRFFAERPEGSVSTLKIQRTQQEDSAVYLCASSLGLAGAVGTQYFGPGTRLLVL.

This clonotype was observed many times. The J gene is TRBJ1-1, the V gene TRBV12-5; 8 positions agree with TRBD1. The CDR3 contains 14 residues. CDR1 and CDR2 (germline): LGHNT, FRNRAP. V was pared by 3 bases and J by 4 bases, with 4 bases of the junction left unmatched. The CDR3 sequence: CASGLQGVVTEAFF. For the CDR3, the DNA is TGTGCTAGTGGTTTACAGGGGGTGGTCACTGAAGCTTTCTTT. Based on the CDR3 plus reference TRBV12-5 and TRBJ1-1, the full variable domain is DARVTQTPRHKVTEMGQEVTMRCQPILGHNTVFWYRQTMMQGLELLAYFRNRAPLDDSGMPKDRFSAEMPDATLATLKIQPSEPRDSAVYFCASGLQGVVTEAFFGQGTRLTVV.

This clonotype was counted at least ten times. The rearrangement joins TRBV6-1 to TRBJ1-6, with D perhaps TRBD1 (5 bases). This CDR3 spans 16 amino acids. The germline V gene encodes CDR1 MNHNS and CDR2 SASEGT. The V gene lost 7 bases and the J gene lost 9 bases, with 22 bases spanning the gap. In DNA, the CDR3 is TGTGCCAGCACCCAACTGGGCGCAGGGAATGGTTCACCCCTCCACTTT. Translating gives CASTQLGAGNGSPLHF.

This clonotype was detected many times. The rearrangement links TRBV20-1 to TRBJ1-1, with D unresolved. The CDR3 is 13 residues long. Germline CDR1 and CDR2: DFQATT and SNEGSKA (reference sequence). V dropped 3 bases and J dropped 2 bases, with 10 bases sitting between them. In DNA form, the CDR3 reads TGCAGTGCTAGGAGGACGGACAACACTGAAGCTTTCTTT. This sequence encodes CSARRTDNTEAFF.

The chain employs TRBV12-3 or TRBV12-4 and TRBJ1-1, with 10 bases aligning to TRBD1. There are 14 residues in the CDR3. The V segment lost 6 bases and the J segment 5 bases; nucleotides outside the gene matches: 6. Here the CDR3 DNA reads TGTGCCAGCAGGGGGACAGGGGCAAAAACTGAAGCTTTCTTT. Its protein product is CASRGTGAKTEAFF.

This clonotype was observed at least ten times. CDR3 protein: CASLRAFVGETQYF. DNA for the CDR3: TGCGCCAGCCTCCGGGCCTTTGTGGGTGAGACCCAGTACTTC. The chain links TRBV10-2 to TRBJ2-5, with D uncertain. Deletions cut 8 bases from V and 5 bases from J, with 18 bases between. The CDR3 totals 14 residues. Germline V CDR1 and CDR2: WSHSY, SAAADI.